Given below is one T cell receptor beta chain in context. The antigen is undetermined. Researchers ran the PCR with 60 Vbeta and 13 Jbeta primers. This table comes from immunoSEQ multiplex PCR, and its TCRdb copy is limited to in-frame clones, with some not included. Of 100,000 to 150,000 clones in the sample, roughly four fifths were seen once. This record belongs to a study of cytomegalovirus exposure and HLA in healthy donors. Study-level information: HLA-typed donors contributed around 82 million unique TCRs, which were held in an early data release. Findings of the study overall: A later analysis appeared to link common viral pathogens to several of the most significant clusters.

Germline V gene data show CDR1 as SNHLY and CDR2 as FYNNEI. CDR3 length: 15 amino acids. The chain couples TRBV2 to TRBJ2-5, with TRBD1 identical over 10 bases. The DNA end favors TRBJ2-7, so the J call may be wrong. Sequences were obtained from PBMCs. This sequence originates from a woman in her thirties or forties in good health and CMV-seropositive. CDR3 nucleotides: TGTGCCAGCAGACTTACGGGACAGGGGTCCCACGAGCAGTACTTC. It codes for CASRLTGQGSHEQYF.